Shown below are 14 T cell receptor beta chains from a single sample sequenced in a study of T cell responses to AZD1222 COVID-19 vaccine. The data were produced by immunoSEQ multiplex PCR, yet TCRdb's version contains in-frame clones alone and is incomplete. Counted here are approximately 150,000 clones, nearly 90% occurring once; the ten biggest clones make up roughly 5.2%. The sequences come from peripheral blood, collected 28 days after the second dose of the MenACWY control vaccine. These receptor sequences come from an adult who received the MenACWY meningococcal vaccine as a control.

V is TRBV3-1 (or the pseudogene TRBV3-2) and J is TRBJ2-5; D is perhaps TRBD2 (5 bases). Germline assignment: CDR1 LGHDT and CDR2 YNNKEL (reference sequence). The CDR3 is made up of 13 amino acids. Trimming pared 4 bases from V and 5 bases from J, leaving 11 bases between. CDR3 coding DNA: TGTGCCAGCAGCCGGTCCTCGGGGGAGACCCAGTACTTC. It specifies CASSRSSGETQYF.

J is TRBJ1-4 and V is TRBV5-6, with D maybe TRBD1 (5 bases). The CDR3 runs 14 residues. CDR1 and CDR2 from the germline V gene are SGHDT and YYEEEE. V was pared by 2 bases and J by 4 bases, with 9 bases between. The CDR3 protein is CASSFGGDNEKLFF. The CDR3 nucleotides are TGTGCCAGCAGCTTCGGGGGAGATAATGAAAAACTGTTTTTT. Full variable domain (rest looked up from reference TRBV5-6 and TRBJ1-4): DAGVTQSPTHLIKTRGQQVTLRCSPKSGHDTVSWYQQALGQGPQFIFQYYEEEERQRGNFPDRFSGHQFPNYSSELNVNALLLGDSALYLCASSFGGDNEKLFFGSGTQLSVL.

This clone came up once. The V call is TRBV7-3, the J call TRBJ2-3; possible D gene TRBD2, 5 bases. The CDR3 loop spans 15 amino acids. V was shortened by 5 bases and J by 4 bases, with 16 bases between the two germline ends. Germline CDR1 SGHTA, CDR2 FQGTGA. CDR3 sequence (DNA): TGTGCCAGCAGCCCCGTTGGACTGGGCGCAGATACGCAGTATTTT. Its protein product is CASSPVGLGADTQYF.

The chain links TRBV6-5 to TRBJ1-1; the D is unclear. V shed 8 bases and J shed 3 bases, with 13 bases lying between them. The CDR3 is 13 amino acids. In germline, CDR1 is MNHEY, CDR2 SVGAGI. The CDR3: CASLRRPHTEAFF. In nucleotides, the CDR3 is TGTGCCAGCCTCCGCCGTCCCCACACTGAAGCTTTCTTT.

The rearrangement links TRBV24-1 to TRBJ2-1; D is perhaps TRBD1 (6 bases). CDR3 length equals 15 residues. Trimming pared 2 bases from V and 15 bases from J, leaving 22 bases between. CDR1 is KGHDR and CDR2 is SFDVKD in the germline V gene. This CDR3 reads CATSDSTGIVDFRFF. In DNA form, the CDR3 reads TGTGCCACCAGTGATTCCACAGGGATTGTCGATTTTCGGTTCTTC.

A few counts support this clone. This chain connects TRBV4-1 to TRBJ2-1; 7 positions match TRBD2. V lost 0 bases and J lost 5; bases outside the gene matches: 7. There are 16 residues in the CDR3. The germline gives CDR1 MGHRA, CDR2 YSYEKL. The CDR3 nucleotides read TGCGCCAGCAGCCAAGAACAGCGGGGAGCGGACAATGAGCAGTTCTTC. Protein: CASSQEQRGADNEQFF.

V gene TRBV25-1 combines with J gene TRBJ1-4, with D perhaps TRBD1 (6 bases). The CDR3 sequence is 15 residues long. V was trimmed by 6 bases and J by 8 bases, leaving 19 bases between them. Per the germline V gene, CDR1 is MGHDK and CDR2 is SYGVNS. The CDR3 reads CASSAGTLRGEKLFF. CDR3 bases: TGTGCCAGCAGCGCCGGGACCCTCAGGGGCGAAAAACTGTTTTTT.

The chain recombines TRBV7-2 with TRBJ2-2; TRBD2 is a possible D gene (5 bases). Trimming stripped 6 bases from V and 2 bases from J, with 10 bases between. The CDR3 is 14 amino acids. Looked up from germline, CDR1 is SGHTA and CDR2 is FQGNSA. The DNA for the CDR3 is TGTGCCAGCAGAGGACTGATAAACACCGGGGAGCTGTTTTTT. Protein sequence: CASRGLINTGELFF. Based on the CDR3 plus reference TRBV7-2 and TRBJ2-2, the full variable domain is GAGVSQSPSNKVTEKGKDVELRCDPISGHTALYWYRQSLGQGLEFLIYFQGNSAPDKSGLPSDRFSAERTGGSVSTLTIQRTQQEDSAVYLCASRGLINTGELFFGEGSRLTVL.

The J gene is TRBJ2-3, the V gene TRBV2; 16 bases match TRBD2. Germline CDR1 and CDR2: SNHLY and FYNNEI. The CDR3 extends over 18 amino acids. The J segment lost 5 bases and the V segment lost 3 bases, leaving 8 bases of the junction unmatched. This CDR3 reads CASSEMGTSGGVRDTQYF. In nucleotides, the CDR3 is TGTGCCAGCAGTGAGATGGGGACTAGCGGGGGGGTGAGAGATACGCAGTATTTT. Filled out from reference TRBV2 and TRBJ2-3, the complete variable domain reads EPEVTQTPSHQVTQMGQEVILRCVPISNHLYFYWYRQILGQKVEFLVSFYNNEISEKSEIFDDQFSVERPDGSNFTLKIRSTKLEDSAMYFCASSEMGTSGGVRDTQYFGPGTRLTVL.

This sequence joins TRBV7-2 and TRBJ1-4; 10 nucleotides agree with TRBD1. Germline CDR1 is SGHTA and CDR2 is FQGNSA. V shed 5 bases, J shed 8 bases, and the junction held 8 bases outside the gene matches. CDR3 length equals 15 residues. The CDR3 coding sequence is TGTGCCAGCAGCCTGCGGACAGGGGGAGGAGAAAAACTGTTTTTT. Protein: CASSLRTGGGEKLFF.

The chain carries TRBV15 and TRBJ1-5; no definite D call. The CDR3 consists of 14 residues. Germline lookup yields CDR1 LNHNV and CDR2 YYDKDF (reference sequence). The ends were cut back, 1 base at V and 1 base at J, with 5 bases in the middle. DNA of the CDR3: TGTGCCACCAGCAGAGTCCCGAGCAATCAGCCCCAGCATTTT. Protein product: CATSRVPSNQPQHF.

This clone was observed a handful of times. The rearrangement joins TRBV21-1 to TRBJ1-1. TRBV21-1 is a known pseudogene. This CDR3 region has 14 residues. Here the CDR3 reads CASSTRVGWTEAFF. CDR3 coding DNA: TGTGCCAGCAGCACTAGAGTGGGCTGGACTGAAGCTTTCTTT.

This clone was detected only a few times. This chain joins TRBV6-6 and TRBJ2-3, with 7 bases identical to TRBD1. CDR1 MNHNY and CDR2 SVGAGI come from the germline V gene (reference sequence). Trimming at V came to 5 bases and at J to 1 base, leaving 15 bases not matched to a gene. CDR3 size: 18 residues. CDR3 protein: CASSQRRRGQFGTDTQYF. The CDR3 coding sequence is TGTGCCAGCAGTCAACGACGACGGGGACAGTTCGGCACAGATACGCAGTATTTT.

The rearrangement uses TRBV4-2 and TRBJ2-7; D is undetermined. The CDR3 extends over 14 amino acids. Between the trimmed V and J ends, which lost 4 bases and 1 base, there was a span of 11 bases. Germline V gene data show CDR1 as LGHNA and CDR2 as YNFKEQ. CDR3: CASSPTDGSYEQYF. The CDR3 bases are TGTGCCAGCAGCCCTACTGACGGGTCCTACGAGCAGTACTTC.